This T cell receptor (beta chain) was recovered during a study of blood T cell repertoires in COVID-19. Profiling relied on immunoSEQ multiplex PCR, and the TCRdb table lists in-frame clones only, not all of them. The top ten hold under 4.5% of the sample, which has under 150,000 clones, 84% seen once. The CDR3 contains 16 residues. The germline gives CDR1 LNHDA, CDR2 SQIVND (reference sequence). Trimming took off 3 bases at V and 2 bases at J, with 16 bases between the two ends. Allocation to cohorts depended on clinical history reported by the participants. The genes are TRBV19 and TRBJ1-1, with a weak D call TRBD1 (5 bases). The source is a man between 50 and 59 years old in a cohort exposed to, infected with or recovered from COVID-19 (not recorded which). Sequencing was carried out using PBMCs or T cells enriched from blood (not recorded which). CDR3 amino acids: CASSIGRGQPNTEAFF. CDR3 in DNA: TGTGCCAGTAGTATTGGAAGGGGTCAGCCCAACACTGAAGCTTTCTTT.